These 21 T cell receptor beta chains originate from one sample sequenced in a study of shared clonotypes between healthy human individuals. CD45RO-negative cells were positively selected for CCR7, leaving out terminally differentiated effector memory CD45RA+ cells. Clones were read by immunoSEQ multiplex PCR, and TCRdb kept only the in-frame ones, dropping some. The data show about 590,000 clones, nearly 97% seen once. The sample comprised naive CD8+ T cells sorted from blood. The receptors here all came from a woman aged 25-40 years in good health.

The chain has TRBV28 and TRBJ2-7, with D possibly TRBD1 on 6 matching bases. The CDR3 consists of 14 residues. Trimming removed 5 bases at V and 4 bases at J, with 15 bases between. Per the germline V gene, CDR1 is MDHEN and CDR2 is SYDVKM. The CDR3 DNA follows: TGTGCCAGCAGTCAGGGACACGCGAATTACGAGCAGTACTTC. Translation gives CASSQGHANYEQYF.

This chain uses TRBV19 with TRBJ2-1; 7 bases agree with TRBD2. The CDR3 loop spans 14 amino acids. Germline CDR1 and CDR2: LNHDA and SQIVND (reference sequence). V lost 4 bases and J lost 3; bases outside the gene matches: 3. The CDR3 coding sequence is TGTGCCAGTAGTACCGGGACTATCTACAATGAGCAGTTCTTC. This gives the protein CASSTGTIYNEQFF.

Worth noting for this clone: One end of the junction fails to match germline, which may point to a read error. The gene calls are TRBV11-1 and TRBJ2-2, with 10 bases fitting TRBD2. The germline gives CDR1 SGHAT, CDR2 FQDESV (reference sequence). The CDR3 runs to 15 residues. This CDR3 is CASGLAGGNTGELFF. CDR3 DNA: TGTGCCAGCGGCTTAGCGGGAGGAAACACCGGGGAGCTGTTTTTT.

The chain recombines TRBV29-1 with TRBJ2-7, with TRBD1 identical over 7 bases. Germline CDR1 SQVTM, CDR2 ANQGSEA. The trim removed 4 bases at V and 0 bases at J, leaving 3 bases unmatched. This CDR3 region has 13 residues. The CDR3 sequence: CSVGQGSSYEQYF. The DNA of the CDR3 is TGCAGCGTTGGACAGGGAAGCTCCTACGAGCAGTACTTC.

The chain is built from TRBV5-6 and TRBJ2-1; TRBD2 agrees at 12 bases. Germline loops: CDR1 SGHDT, CDR2 YYEEEE. This CDR3 comprises 15 residues. The V and J ends lost 6 bases and 2 bases, in that order; junction bases with no gene match: 3. The CDR3 sequence is CASTTSGSTYNEQFF. As DNA, the CDR3 is TGTGCCAGCACGACTAGCGGGAGTACCTACAATGAGCAGTTCTTC.

This clone showed up just a few times. The chain carries TRBV27 and TRBJ1-1; the D gene is possibly TRBD1 (5 bases). The germline V gene has CDR1 MNHEY and CDR2 SMNVEV (reference sequence). Trimming pared 0 bases from V and 1 base from J, leaving 18 bases between. The CDR3 is made up of 18 amino acids. CDR3 in amino acids: CASSLSGVASVTNTEAFF. The CDR3 nucleotides read TGTGCCAGCAGTTTATCGGGGGTAGCGTCTGTGACGAACACTGAAGCTTTCTTT.

The CDR3 sequence is CASSLSKNTEAFF. CDR3 nucleotides: TGTGCCAGCAGCTTGTCAAAAAACACTGAAGCTTTCTTT. The chain employs TRBV5-4 and TRBJ1-1; unclear D gene. This CDR3 spans 13 amino acids. CDR1 is SGHNT, CDR2 YYREEE, per germline (reference sequence). Trimming pared 1 base from V and 2 bases from J, leaving 6 bases between.

There are a few counts of this clone. The rearrangement links TRBV28 to TRBJ1-5, with D possibly being TRBD1 (5 bases). V lost 1 base and J 4 bases, leaving 11 bases between the germline ends. The CDR3 consists of 15 residues. The V gene's germline CDR1 is MDHEN and CDR2 SYDVKM. This chain's CDR3 is CASSLSSGTNQPQHF. The CDR3 nucleotides are TGTGCCAGCAGTTTATCCTCCGGGACTAATCAGCCCCAGCATTTT.

This chain joins TRBV6-6 and TRBJ1-1, with D tentatively TRBD1 (5 bases). This CDR3 spans 14 amino acids. Trimming cost V 6 bases and J 1 base, with 12 bases left between them. Per the germline V gene, CDR1 is MNHNY and CDR2 is SVGAGI (reference sequence). The CDR3 loop is CASRLDSPNTEAFF. In DNA, the CDR3 is TGTGCCAGCAGGCTAGACAGCCCGAACACTGAAGCTTTCTTT.

V usage is TRBV11-1 and J usage is TRBJ2-2; 11 bases are a match to TRBD2. V lost 5 bases and J lost 4; bases outside the gene matches: 6. This CDR3 is 16 amino acids long. The germline gives CDR1 SGHAT, CDR2 FQDESV (reference sequence). Here the CDR3 reads CASSTRTSGSTGELFF. CDR3 in DNA: TGTGCCAGCAGCACTCGGACTAGCGGGTCCACCGGGGAGCTGTTTTTT.

Remarks on this clone: This specimen includes other DNA sequences encoding the same CDR3. This sequence joins TRBV28 and TRBJ2-3, with a possible D match to TRBD2 (6 bases). V was shortened by 1 base and J by 6 bases, with 11 bases between the two germline ends. CDR3 size: 14 residues. Germline CDR1 and CDR2: MDHEN and SYDVKM. DNA for the CDR3: TGTGCCAGCAGTTTATCCGGCGGGACGGATACGCAGTATTTT. It translates to CASSLSGGTDTQYF.

V is TRBV5-1 and J is TRBJ2-7; TRBD1 might be the D (6 bases). The CDR3 is made up of 14 amino acids. V lost 4 bases and J 0 bases, leaving 11 bases between the germline ends. The germline CDR1 and CDR2 sequences are SGHRS and YFSETQ. CDR3 amino acids: CASSHRDNSYEQYF. CDR3 bases: TGCGCCAGCAGCCATCGGGACAACTCCTACGAGCAGTACTTC.

The chain employs TRBV6-6 and TRBJ2-1, with TRBD2 identical over 10 bases. Germline V gives CDR1 MNHNY, CDR2 SVGAGI (reference sequence). V was pared by 0 bases and J by 10 bases, with 6 bases of the junction left unmatched. The CDR3 covers 15 residues. CDR3 coding DNA: TGTGCCAGCAGTTACTCTAGCTCAGCGGGAGGGGAGCAGTTCTTC. It specifies CASSYSSSAGGEQFF.

This chain uses TRBV11-2 with TRBJ2-3; the match to TRBD2 covers 7 bases. Per the germline V gene, CDR1 is SGHAT and CDR2 is FQNNGV. Losses at the gene ends were 7 bases for V and 6 bases for J; bases not matched to a gene: 10. There are 14 residues in the CDR3. The CDR3 here is CASTWGGRRDTQYF. The CDR3 bases are TGTGCCAGCACATGGGGCGGGAGACGGGATACGCAGTATTTT.

V usage is TRBV7-2 and J usage is TRBJ2-7; 11 nucleotides agree with TRBD2. The germline gives CDR1 SGHTA, CDR2 FQGNSA. Unmatched junction bases numbered 9, after V lost 5 bases and J lost 3 bases. The CDR3 runs 16 residues. The CDR3 sequence is CASSHHKTSGSYEQYF. The CDR3 bases are TGTGCCAGCAGCCACCACAAAACTAGCGGGAGCTACGAGCAGTACTTC.

This rearrangement joins TRBV29-1 to TRBJ2-7, with D tentatively TRBD1 or TRBD2 (5 bases each). The CDR3 spans 12 residues. Germline V CDR1 and CDR2: SQVTM, ANQGSEA. Trimming left V 5 bases short and J 2 bases short, with 10 bases between. CDR3 amino acids: CSVWDVTYEQYF. The DNA for the CDR3 is TGCAGCGTTTGGGACGTAACCTACGAGCAGTACTTC.

This chain joins TRBV27 and TRBJ2-7; 8 nucleotides agree with TRBD2. The J segment lost 2 bases and the V segment lost 1 base, leaving 4 bases of the junction unmatched. CDR1 MNHEY and CDR2 SMNVEV come from the germline V gene (reference sequence). This CDR3 has 15 residues. For the CDR3, the DNA is TGTGCCAGCAGTTTATTCTCCGGGAGGGCCTACGAGCAGTACTTC. This codes for CASSLFSGRAYEQYF.

The gene calls are TRBV28 and TRBJ2-2, with D hard to call. CDR1 is MDHEN, CDR2 SYDVKM, per germline. V was clipped by 5 bases and J by 3 bases, with 10 bases between them. CDR3 length: 14 amino acids. The CDR3 region is CASSPISYTGELFF. CDR3 in DNA: TGTGCCAGCAGTCCTATATCTTACACCGGGGAGCTGTTTTTT.

The J gene is TRBJ2-1, the V gene TRBV5-1; 8 nucleotides line up with TRBD2. This CDR3 has 19 amino acids. Germline V gene sequence: CDR1 SGHRS, CDR2 YFSETQ. With 4 bases clipped from V and 1 base from J, the junction kept 16 bases outside the gene matches. CDR3 in amino acids: CASSPVPSLREDSYNEQFF. The CDR3 DNA follows: TGCGCCAGCAGCCCAGTTCCTAGCTTGCGGGAGGATTCCTACAATGAGCAGTTCTTC.

This clone was recorded only once. The chain carries TRBV7-9 and TRBJ2-7; either TRBD1 or TRBD2 may fit D (5 bases each). Germline CDR1 reads SEHNR; CDR2 reads FQNEAQ (reference sequence). Trimming stripped 1 base from V and 2 bases from J, with 9 bases between. CDR3 size: 14 residues. The CDR3 spells CASSLGGRTYEQYF. The CDR3 DNA is TGTGCCAGCAGCTTAGGGGGACGGACCTACGAGCAGTACTTC.

The CDR3 protein is CASSLYGSRAETQYF. The CDR3, as DNA: TGTGCCAGCAGTTTATATGGTTCGAGGGCAGAGACCCAGTACTTC. V is TRBV27 and J is TRBJ2-5; possible D gene TRBD2, 5 bases. Deletions cut 1 base from V and 4 bases from J, with 13 bases between. Germline values: CDR1 MNHEY, CDR2 SMNVEV (reference sequence). The CDR3 length is 15 residues.